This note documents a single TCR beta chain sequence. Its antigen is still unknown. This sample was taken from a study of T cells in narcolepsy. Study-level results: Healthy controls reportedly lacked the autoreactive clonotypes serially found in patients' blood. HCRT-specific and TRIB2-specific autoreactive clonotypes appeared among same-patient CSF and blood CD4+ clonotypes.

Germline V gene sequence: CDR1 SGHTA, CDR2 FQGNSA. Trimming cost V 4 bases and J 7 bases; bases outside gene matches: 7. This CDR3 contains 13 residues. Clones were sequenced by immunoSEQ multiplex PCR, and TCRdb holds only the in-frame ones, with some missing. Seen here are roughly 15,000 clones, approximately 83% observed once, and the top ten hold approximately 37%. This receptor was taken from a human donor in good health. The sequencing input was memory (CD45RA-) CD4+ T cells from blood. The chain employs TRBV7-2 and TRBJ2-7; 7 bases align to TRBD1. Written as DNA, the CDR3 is TGTGCCAGCAGCTCCCGACAGGGTAGTGAGCAGTACTTC. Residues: CASSSRQGSEQYF.